Below are 7 T cell receptor beta chains sequenced from a single sample in a study of cytomegalovirus exposure and HLA in healthy donors (dated by TCRdb to the late 2010s). Libraries were prepared through the immunoSEQ multiplex PCR assay. A mixture of 60 forward primers for TCR Vbeta segments and 13 reverse primers for TCR Jbeta segments was used in the multiplex PCR. What TCRdb holds here is the immuneACCESS table cut down to in-frame rearrangements. Part of the clones is not present; checked against another copy, under half of the missing clones reflect an unresolved V gene, and the others are unexplained. The sample table lists 50,000 to 55,000 clones, around 72% of them with a count of one. The ten largest clones represent roughly a fifth of the sample. Sequenced material: PBMCs. The receptor set was obtained from a woman aged 45-65 years in good health and CMV-seropositive.

The rearrangement uses TRBV7-2 and TRBJ1-5; D is ambiguous. This CDR3 has 15 residues. Germline V CDR1 and CDR2: SGHTA, FQGNSA. The V end was cut by 5 bases, the J end by 2 bases, with 13 bases between. CDR3 in DNA: TGTGCCAGCAGCCCCAGGCTGGGTGGCAATCAGCCCCAGCATTTT. This sequence encodes CASSPRLGGNQPQHF.

V and J are TRBV28 and TRBJ1-2, with D uncertain. V lost 5 bases, J lost 0 bases, and 10 bases lay in between. Germline values: CDR1 MDHEN, CDR2 SYDVKM. The CDR3 is made up of 14 amino acids. CDR3 region: CASSLQPANYGYTF. The CDR3 DNA reads TGTGCCAGCAGTCTACAGCCCGCTAACTATGGCTACACCTTC.

With regard to this clone: The missing conserved phenylalanine or tryptophan at the end of this CDR3 makes a read error likely. The gene calls are TRBV7-8 and TRBJ1-4; weak D call: TRBD1 (5 bases). Trimming took off 1 base at V and 4 bases at J, with 13 bases between the two ends. The CDR3 is 16 amino acids. The germline V gene encodes CDR1 SGHVS and CDR2 FQNEAQ. Written as DNA, the CDR3 is TGTGCCAGCAGCTTAGGCACGGGACTGTATAATGAAAAACTGTTTGTT. Translated: CASSLGTGLYNEKLFV.

V usage is TRBV10-3 and J usage is TRBJ2-7, with 8 bases that match TRBD2. The J segment lost 6 bases and the V segment lost 10 bases, leaving 20 bases of the junction unmatched. Germline CDR1 and CDR2: ENHRY and SYGVKD. The length of the CDR3 is 16 residues. The CDR3 DNA sequence: TGTGCCACCGGTGATGAAGCGGGAGCTCTAGGCGCCGAGCAGTACTTC. Protein: CATGDEAGALGAEQYF.

V and J are TRBV28 and TRBJ2-5, with 9 bases that match TRBD2. The CDR3 loop spans 16 amino acids. Germline loops: CDR1 MDHEN, CDR2 SYDVKM. The J segment lost 2 bases and the V segment lost 6 bases, leaving 10 bases of the junction unmatched. The CDR3 sequence is CASRREVLAGQETQYF. The CDR3 nucleotides read TGTGCCAGCAGACGAGAGGTACTAGCGGGTCAAGAGACCCAGTACTTC.

V is TRBV5-1 and J is TRBJ1-6, with 9 bases that match TRBD1. CDR3 length equals 16 residues. The trim removed 0 bases at V and 7 bases at J, leaving 5 bases unmatched. Germline V gene lookup returns CDR1 SGHRS and CDR2 YFSETQ. Written as DNA, the CDR3 is TGCGCCAGCAGCTTGGAGGGACAGGGCATAAATTCACCCCTCCACTTT. Translated: CASSLEGQGINSPLHF.

The chain links TRBV7-2 to TRBJ1-3, with D perhaps TRBD1 (5 bases). The V gene lost 5 bases and the J gene lost 4 bases, with 12 bases spanning the gap. CDR1 is SGHTA, CDR2 FQGNSA, per germline. CDR3 size: 14 residues. The CDR3 here is CASSQTYRGNTIYF. The CDR3 DNA reads TGTGCCAGCAGCCAGACCTACAGGGGAAACACCATATATTTT.